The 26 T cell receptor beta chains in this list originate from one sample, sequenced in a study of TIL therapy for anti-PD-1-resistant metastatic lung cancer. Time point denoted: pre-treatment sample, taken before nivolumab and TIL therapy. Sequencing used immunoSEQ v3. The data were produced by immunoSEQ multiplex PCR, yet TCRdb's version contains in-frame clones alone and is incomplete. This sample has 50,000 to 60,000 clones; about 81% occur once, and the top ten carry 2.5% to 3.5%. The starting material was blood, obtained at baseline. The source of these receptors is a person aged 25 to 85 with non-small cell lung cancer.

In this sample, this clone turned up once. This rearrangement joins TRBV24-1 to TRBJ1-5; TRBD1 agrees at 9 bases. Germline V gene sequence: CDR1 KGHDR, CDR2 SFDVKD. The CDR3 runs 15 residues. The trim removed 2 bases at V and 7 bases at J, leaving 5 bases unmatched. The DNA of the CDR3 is TGTGCCACCAGTGATTCGGGACAGGGTGCCCAGCCCCAGCATTTT. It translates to CATSDSGQGAQPQHF.

This chain's CDR3 is CASSQGSYEQYF. The CDR3 nucleotides read TGTGCCAGCAGCCAAGGCAGCTACGAGCAGTACTTC. The chain combines TRBV12-3 or TRBV12-4 with TRBJ2-7; D unresolved. The CDR3 loop spans 12 amino acids. V was clipped by 6 bases and J by 3 bases, with 9 bases between them.

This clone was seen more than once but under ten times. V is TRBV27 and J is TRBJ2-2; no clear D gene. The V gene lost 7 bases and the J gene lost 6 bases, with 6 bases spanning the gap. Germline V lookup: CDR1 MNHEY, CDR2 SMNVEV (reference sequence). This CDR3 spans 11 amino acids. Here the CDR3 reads CASTLPGELFF. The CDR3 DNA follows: TGTGCCAGCACCCTCCCCGGGGAGCTGTTTTTT.

CDR3 amino acids: CATSRLAGGTGELFF. For the CDR3, the DNA is TGTGCCACCAGTAGACTAGCGGGAGGTACCGGGGAGCTGTTTTTT. V gene TRBV24-1 combines with J gene TRBJ2-2; 13 nucleotides match TRBD2. Germline-derived CDR1 and CDR2 are KGHDR and SFDVKD. The length of the CDR3 is 15 residues. With 6 bases clipped from V and 5 bases from J, the junction kept 2 bases outside the gene matches.

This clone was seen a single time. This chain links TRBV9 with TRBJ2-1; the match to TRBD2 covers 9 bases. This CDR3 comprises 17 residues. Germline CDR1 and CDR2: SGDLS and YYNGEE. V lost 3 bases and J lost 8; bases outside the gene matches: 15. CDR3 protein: CASSGEASGVVYDEQFF. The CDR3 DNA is TGTGCCAGCAGCGGTGAGGCTAGCGGGGTGGTATACGATGAGCAGTTCTTC.

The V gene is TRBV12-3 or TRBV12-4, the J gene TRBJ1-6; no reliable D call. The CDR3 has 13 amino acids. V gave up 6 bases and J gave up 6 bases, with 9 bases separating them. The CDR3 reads CASRSVGNSPLHF. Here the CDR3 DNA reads TGTGCCAGCAGAAGTGTCGGTAATTCACCCCTCCACTTT.

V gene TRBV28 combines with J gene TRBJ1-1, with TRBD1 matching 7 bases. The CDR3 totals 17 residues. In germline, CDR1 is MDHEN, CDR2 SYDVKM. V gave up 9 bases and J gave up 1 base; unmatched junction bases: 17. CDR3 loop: CARDYRGPVRTNTEAFF. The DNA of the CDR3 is TGTGCCAGGGACTACAGGGGTCCCGTAAGAACGAACACTGAAGCTTTCTTT.

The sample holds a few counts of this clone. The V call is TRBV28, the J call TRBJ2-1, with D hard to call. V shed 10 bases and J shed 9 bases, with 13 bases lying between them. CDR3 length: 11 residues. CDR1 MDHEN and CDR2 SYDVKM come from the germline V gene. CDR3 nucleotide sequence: TGTGCCACAGTAGGCGCTGTTGAGCAGTTCTTC. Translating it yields CATVGAVEQFF.

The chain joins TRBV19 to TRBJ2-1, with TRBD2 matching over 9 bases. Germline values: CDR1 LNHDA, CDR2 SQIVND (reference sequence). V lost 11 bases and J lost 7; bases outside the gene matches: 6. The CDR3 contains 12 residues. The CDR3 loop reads CAVGRGGNEQFF. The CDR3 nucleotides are TGTGCCGTCGGGCGGGGGGGGAATGAGCAGTTCTTC.

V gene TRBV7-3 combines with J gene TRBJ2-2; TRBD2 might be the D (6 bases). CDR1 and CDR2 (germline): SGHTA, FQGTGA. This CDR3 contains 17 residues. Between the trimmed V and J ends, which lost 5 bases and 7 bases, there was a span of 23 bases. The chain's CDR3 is CASSPSGPERGGGELFF. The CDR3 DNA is TGTGCCAGCAGCCCCTCTGGGCCCGAAAGGGGAGGCGGGGAGCTGTTTTTT.

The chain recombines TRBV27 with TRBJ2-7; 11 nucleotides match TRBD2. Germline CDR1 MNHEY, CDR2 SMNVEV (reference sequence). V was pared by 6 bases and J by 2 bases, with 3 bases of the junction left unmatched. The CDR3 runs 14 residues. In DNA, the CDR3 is TGTGCCAGCAGGCTAGCGGGAGGCCCCTACGAGCAGTACTTC. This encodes CASRLAGGPYEQYF.

CDR3 sequence: CASSEAPSGSSDTQYF. The CDR3 nucleotides are TGTGCCAGCAGTGAAGCCCCTAGCGGGAGCTCAGATACGCAGTATTTT. The rearrangement joins TRBV6-1 to TRBJ2-3; 10 bases are a match to TRBD2. Germline V gene sequence: CDR1 MNHNS, CDR2 SASEGT. Unmatched junction bases numbered 4, after V lost 0 bases and J lost 4 bases. CDR3 length: 16 amino acids.

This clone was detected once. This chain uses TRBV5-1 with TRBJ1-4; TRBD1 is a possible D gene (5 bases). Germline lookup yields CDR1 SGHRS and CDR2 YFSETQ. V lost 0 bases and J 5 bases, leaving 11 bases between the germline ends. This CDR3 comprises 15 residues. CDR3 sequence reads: CASSLVQGPNEKLFF. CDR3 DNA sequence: TGCGCCAGCAGCTTGGTCCAGGGCCCCAATGAAAAACTGTTTTTT.

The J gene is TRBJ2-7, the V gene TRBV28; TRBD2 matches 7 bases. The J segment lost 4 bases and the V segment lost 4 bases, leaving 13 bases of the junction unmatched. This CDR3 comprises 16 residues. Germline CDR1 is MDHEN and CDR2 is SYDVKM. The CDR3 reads CASSSTLRGGGYEQYF. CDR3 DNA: TGTGCCAGCAGTTCCACCCTAAGAGGCGGGGGATACGAGCAGTACTTC. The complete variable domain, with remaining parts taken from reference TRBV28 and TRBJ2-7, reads DVKVTQSSRYLVKRTGEKVFLECVQDMDHENMFWYRQDPGLGLRLIYFSYDVKMKEKGDIPEGYSVSREKKERFSLILESASTNQTSMYLCASSSTLRGGGYEQYFGPGTRLTVT.

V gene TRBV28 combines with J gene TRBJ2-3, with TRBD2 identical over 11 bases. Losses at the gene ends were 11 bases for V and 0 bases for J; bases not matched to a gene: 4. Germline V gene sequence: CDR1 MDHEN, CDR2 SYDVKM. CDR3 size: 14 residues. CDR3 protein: CAAGLAASTDTQYF. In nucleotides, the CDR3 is TGTGCCGCGGGACTAGCGGCTAGCACAGATACGCAGTATTTT.

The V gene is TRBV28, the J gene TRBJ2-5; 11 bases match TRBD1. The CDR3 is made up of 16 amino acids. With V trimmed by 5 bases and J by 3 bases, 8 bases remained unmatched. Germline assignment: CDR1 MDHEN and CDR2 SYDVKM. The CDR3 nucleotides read TGTGCCAGCAGTGGTTTGGGACAGGGGGAAAAAGAGACCCAGTACTTC. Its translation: CASSGLGQGEKETQYF.

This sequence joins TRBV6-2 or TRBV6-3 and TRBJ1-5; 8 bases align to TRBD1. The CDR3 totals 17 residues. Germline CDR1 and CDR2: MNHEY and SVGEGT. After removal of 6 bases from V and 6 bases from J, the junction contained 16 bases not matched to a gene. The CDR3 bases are TGTGCCAGCAGCCCCACGGTCGGACAGGGCACAGTTCAGCCCCAGCATTTT. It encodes CASSPTVGQGTVQPQHF.

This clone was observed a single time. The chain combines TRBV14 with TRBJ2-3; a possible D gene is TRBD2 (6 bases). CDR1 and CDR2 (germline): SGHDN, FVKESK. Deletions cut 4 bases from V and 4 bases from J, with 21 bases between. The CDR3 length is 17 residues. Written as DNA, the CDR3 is TGTGCCAGCAGCCGCTGGGACGTACTAGCTTTCGCAGATACGCAGTATTTT. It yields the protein CASSRWDVLAFADTQYF. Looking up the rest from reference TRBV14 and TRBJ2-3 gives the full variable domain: EAGVTQFPSHSVIEKGQTVTLRCDPISGHDNLYWYRRVMGKEIKFLLHFVKESKQDESGMPNNRFLAERTGGTYSTLKVQPAELEDSGVYFCASSRWDVLAFADTQYFGPGTRLTVL.

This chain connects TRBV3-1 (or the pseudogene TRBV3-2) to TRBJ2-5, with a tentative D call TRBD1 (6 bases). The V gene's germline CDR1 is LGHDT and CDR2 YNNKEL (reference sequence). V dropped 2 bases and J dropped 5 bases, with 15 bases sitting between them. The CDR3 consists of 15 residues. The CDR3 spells CASSQLTGRPETQYF. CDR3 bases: TGTGCCAGCAGCCAACTAACAGGGCGGCCGGAGACCCAGTACTTC.

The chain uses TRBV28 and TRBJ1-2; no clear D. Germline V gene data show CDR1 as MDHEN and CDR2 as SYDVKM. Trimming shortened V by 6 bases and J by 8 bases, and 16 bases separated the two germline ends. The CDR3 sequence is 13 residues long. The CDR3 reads CASSIELHGGYTF. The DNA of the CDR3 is TGTGCCAGCAGCATAGAACTACACGGGGGCTACACCTTC.

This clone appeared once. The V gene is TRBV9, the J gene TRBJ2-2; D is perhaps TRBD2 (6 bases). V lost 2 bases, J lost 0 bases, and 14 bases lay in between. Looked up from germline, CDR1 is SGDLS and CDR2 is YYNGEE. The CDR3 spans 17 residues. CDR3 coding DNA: TGTGCCAGCAGCGTCAGCGGGCGACTGGCGAACACCGGGGAGCTGTTTTTT. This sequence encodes CASSVSGRLANTGELFF.

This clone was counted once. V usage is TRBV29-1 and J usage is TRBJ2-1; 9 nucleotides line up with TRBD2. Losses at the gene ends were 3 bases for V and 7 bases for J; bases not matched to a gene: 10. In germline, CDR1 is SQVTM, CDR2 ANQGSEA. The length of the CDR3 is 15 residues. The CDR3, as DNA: TGCAGCGTTGAGGCCGCGGGAGGGCCGATGAATGAGCAGTTCTTC. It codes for CSVEAAGGPMNEQFF.

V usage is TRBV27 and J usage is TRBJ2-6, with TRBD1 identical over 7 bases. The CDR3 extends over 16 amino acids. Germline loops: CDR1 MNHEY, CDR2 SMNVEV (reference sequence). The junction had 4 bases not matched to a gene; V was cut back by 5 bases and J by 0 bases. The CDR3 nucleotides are TGTGCCAGCAGTAGGGGGCGCAGCTCTGGGGCCAACGTCCTGACTTTC. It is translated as CASSRGRSSGANVLTF.

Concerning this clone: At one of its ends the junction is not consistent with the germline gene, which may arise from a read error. The CDR3, as DNA: TGTGCCAGCTCATCACCGCCTGGAGAAAAACTGTTTTTT. This sequence encodes CASSSPPGEKLFF. The chain carries TRBV18 and TRBJ1-4, with no clear D. This CDR3 spans 13 amino acids. Per the germline V gene, CDR1 is KGHSH and CDR2 is LQKENI.

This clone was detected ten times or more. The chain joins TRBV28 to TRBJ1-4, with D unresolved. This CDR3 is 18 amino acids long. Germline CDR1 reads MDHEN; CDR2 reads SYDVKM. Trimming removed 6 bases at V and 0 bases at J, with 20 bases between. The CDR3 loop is CASSRLTPVYATNEKLFF. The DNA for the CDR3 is TGTGCCAGCAGCAGGCTCACCCCTGTATATGCAACTAATGAAAAACTGTTTTTT.

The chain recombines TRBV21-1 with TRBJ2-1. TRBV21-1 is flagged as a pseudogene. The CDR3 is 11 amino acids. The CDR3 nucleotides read TGTGCCAGCAGCAAATATCGAGAGCAGTTCTTC. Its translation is CASSKYREQFF.